Given below is one T cell receptor (beta chain) in context. Its target is unknown. This sample is part of a study of chemoradiotherapy in HPV16-positive cancers. Study-level results: During treatment, candidate HPV-specific clones and E7-related motifs expanded in tumor. HPV-specific T cells were functionally defined from only a couple of HPV16-positive patients.

Using immunoSEQ multiplex PCR, the repertoire was profiled, and TCRdb retains in-frame clones only, with some absent. The sample comprises tens of thousands of clones, just under 75% of which are singletons, and 2% to 3% rests with the top ten. This CDR3 is 15 amino acids long. The V gene end was trimmed by 2 bases and the J gene end by 4 bases; junction bases not matched to a gene: 3. Germline CDR1 reads MNHNS; CDR2 reads SASEGT. Over chemoradiotherapy, repertoires were sampled more than once. The sequence was obtained from a human donor with HPV-associated anogenital cancer. The chain employs TRBV6-1 and TRBJ1-5; 9 nucleotides match TRBD1. This sample was taken from a patient who underwent chemoradiotherapy. This CDR3 is CASSEQGQGNQPQHF. The CDR3, as DNA: TGTGCCAGCAGTGAACAGGGACAGGGTAATCAGCCCCAGCATTTT.